The present T cell receptor beta chain was sequenced within a study of blood T cell repertoires in COVID-19. Looking at the study overall: The United States, Italy and Spain were the sources of the acute and convalescent COVID-19 samples.

Per germline, CDR1 SGHNT and CDR2 YENEEA. V gave up 5 bases and J gave up 3 bases, with 10 bases separating them. The CDR3 spans 13 residues. As originally analysed: Amplified reference gene primers provided the basis for estimating nucleated cell counts. Libraries were prepared by immunoSEQ multiplex PCR; TCRdb keeps only in-frame clonotypes and omits some of them. Clone size and the V and J calls come from that table; the DNA yielded D and trimming. Found here are 250,000 or so clones, approximately 85% of them singletons; the top ten hold roughly 12%. The sequence was obtained from a man aged 80 or over with acute or convalescent COVID-19. The sample consisted of peripheral blood. The chain is built from TRBV11-3 and TRBJ1-1; D uncertain. As DNA, the CDR3 is TGTGCCAGCAGCAAATCGTCCTACACTGAAGCTTTCTTT. Protein product: CASSKSSYTEAFF.